In this sample, the clone carrying this T cell receptor beta chain turned up a few times. Other DNA sequences of this sample code for an identical CDR3. The CDR3 totals 14 residues. Germline CDR1 and CDR2: SQVTM and ANQGSEA. Deletions cut 3 bases from V and 1 base from J, with 7 bases between. Original processing notes: Reference gene primer amplification yielded estimated nucleated cell counts. Sequencing was performed with immunoSEQ multiplex PCR; in TCRdb, only in-frame clones are kept and a portion is missing. V and J calls and clone size are copied from that table; D and trimming were computed from the DNA. The sample holds approximately 270,000 clones; 85% to 95% are singletons and the top ten take around 2.8%. Participants reported their clinical history, and cohort assignment relied on those reports. Exposed study participants had met a COVID-19 case within 2 weeks before entry. This sample is drawn from a study of blood T cell repertoires in COVID-19. The overall study: Both acute and convalescent COVID-19 samples were obtained from the United States, Italy and Spain.

The chain recombines TRBV29-1 with TRBJ2-6; D might be TRBD1 (5 bases). The TCR was taken from a man aged 40-49 years who had been exposed to COVID-19. Sequencing was carried out using PBMCs or T cells enriched from blood (not recorded which). The CDR3 DNA sequence: TGCAGCGTTGAGGCAGGGTCTGGGGCCAACGTCCTGACTTTC. The encoded protein is CSVEAGSGANVLTF.